The 24 T cell receptor beta chains in this list originate from one sample, sequenced in a study of the immune and genomic landscape of osteosarcoma. The post-treatment osteosarcoma tumors were primary, local recurrence or metastasis specimens from poor-prognosis patients. Only in-frame clones appear in the TCRdb table, and some are missing; sequencing was by immunoSEQ multiplex PCR. The sample comprises some 10,000 clones, over 55% of which are singletons, and roughly 18% rests with the top ten. The source material was osteosarcoma tumor tissue from the lung. The source is a human donor with osteosarcoma.

This clone was picked up a small number of times. V gene TRBV9 combines with J gene TRBJ2-7; the D gene is possibly TRBD2 (6 bases). Trimming left V 3 bases short and J 2 bases short, with 18 bases between. CDR3 size: 16 residues. CDR1 and CDR2 from the germline V gene are SGDLS and YYNGEE. This CDR3 reads CASSEEPGVIAYEQYF. DNA for the CDR3: TGTGCCAGCAGCGAAGAGCCGGGGGTGATTGCCTACGAGCAGTACTTC.

V usage is TRBV7-1 and J usage is TRBJ2-5; the match to TRBD2 covers 13 bases. TRBV7-1 is noted as an ORF with a role that remains uncertain. The CDR3 runs 16 residues. Trimming removed 4 bases from V and 5 bases from J; junction bases left unmatched: 7. Here the CDR3 DNA reads TGTGCCAGCAGCTTAGTGGTGACTAGCGGGGGGGAGACCCAGTACTTC. Its protein product is CASSLVVTSGGETQYF.

Only a few counts were recorded for this clone. The chain is built from TRBV4-1 and TRBJ2-1; TRBD2 matches at 14 bases. This CDR3 contains 15 residues. Germline values: CDR1 MGHRA, CDR2 YSYEKL. After removal of 6 bases from V and 5 bases from J, the junction contained 3 bases not matched to a gene. The CDR3 DNA follows: TGCGCCAGCAGACAGGGACTAGCGGGAGACAATGAGCAGTTCTTC. This gives the protein CASRQGLAGDNEQFF.

As to this clone: Since a far larger clone is one base different, this is likely a read error. This chain uses TRBV27 with TRBJ1-6; 9 bases map to TRBD1. Looked up from germline, CDR1 is MNHEY and CDR2 is SMNVEV (reference sequence). This CDR3 is 18 amino acids long. CDR3 nucleotide sequence: TGTGCCAGCTGTTTATTCGGGTGGGACAGGGAGGGGAATTCACCCCTCCACTTT. This translates into CASCLFGWDREGNSPLHF.

This chain links TRBV28 with TRBJ1-2, with D hard to call. Trimming took off 6 bases at V and 7 bases at J, with 12 bases between the two ends. The CDR3 totals 12 residues. Germline loops: CDR1 MDHEN, CDR2 SYDVKM. CDR3 amino acids: CASSTRFSGYTF. As DNA, the CDR3 is TGTGCCAGCAGCACCCGATTTTCTGGCTACACCTTC.

The V gene is TRBV10-3, the J gene TRBJ2-7, with TRBD1 matching 9 bases. Germline-derived CDR1 and CDR2 are ENHRY and SYGVKD. V dropped 5 bases and J dropped 6; count of bases not matched to a gene: 8. This CDR3 has 14 amino acids. CDR3 nucleotide sequence: TGTGCCATCAGTAGACAGGGGGAGTTGGGCGAGCAGTACTTC. Translation gives CAISRQGELGEQYF.

The chain combines TRBV27 with TRBJ2-1; D gene ambiguous. Trimming pared 4 bases from V and 8 bases from J, leaving 18 bases between. Germline CDR1 MNHEY, CDR2 SMNVEV (reference sequence). The CDR3 consists of 15 residues. CDR3 sequence: CASSSLNRAGDEQFF. CDR3 coding DNA: TGTGCCAGCAGTTCCCTAAACCGGGCCGGCGATGAGCAGTTCTTC.

This clone was observed a few times. The chain carries TRBV28 and TRBJ1-1; 7 nucleotides align to TRBD1. J was trimmed by 7 bases and V by 3 bases; bases with no gene match: 20. The germline V gene has CDR1 MDHEN and CDR2 SYDVKM. The CDR3 length is 18 residues. CDR3 in DNA: TGTGCCAGCAGTTTGCCACTTTCGAGACAGGGATCTTTGGTTGAAGCTTTCTTT. Protein product: CASSLPLSRQGSLVEAFF.

The chain's CDR3 is CATQGGMVLQFF. CDR3 nucleotide sequence: TGTGCCACTCAAGGGGGTATGGTTTTACAGTTCTTC. The V and J genes are TRBV28 and TRBJ2-1; weak D call: TRBD1 (6 bases). This CDR3 is built from 12 residues. Between the trimmed V and J ends, which lost 10 bases and 13 bases, there was a span of 20 bases. The germline CDR1 and CDR2 sequences are MDHEN and SYDVKM.

This clone was seen only a few times. The rearrangement uses TRBV30 and TRBJ1-1; D may be TRBD1 (6 bases). The CDR3 consists of 12 residues. Germline CDR1 GTSNPN, CDR2 SVGIG (reference sequence). V lost 4 bases, J lost 3 bases, and 9 bases lay in between. The CDR3 loop is CAWKGTHTEAFF. In DNA form, the CDR3 reads TGTGCCTGGAAAGGGACACACACTGAAGCTTTCTTT.

CDR3 bases: TGTGCCAGCAGCTTATCCGACAGGGTAGGAGAGACCCAGTACTTC. This gives the protein CASSLSDRVGETQYF. The rearrangement links TRBV5-4 to TRBJ2-5; 7 bases align to TRBD1. This CDR3 is 15 amino acids long. In germline, CDR1 is SGHNT, CDR2 YYREEE (reference sequence). Trimming removed 2 bases from V and 4 bases from J; junction bases left unmatched: 8.

The chain joins TRBV30 to TRBJ2-7; 8 bases fit TRBD2. V trimming: 4 bases; J trimming: 2 bases; junction bases outside the gene matches: 4. Germline V gene lookup returns CDR1 GTSNPN and CDR2 SVGIG (reference sequence). CDR3 length: 13 residues. Here the CDR3 reads CAWTRGLAYEQYF. DNA for the CDR3: TGTGCCTGGACTCGGGGACTAGCCTACGAGCAGTACTTC.

This clone was seen just once. The chain links TRBV19 to TRBJ1-2, with D unclear. Germline CDR1 and CDR2: LNHDA and SQIVND (reference sequence). The CDR3 runs to 14 residues. V was cut by 4 bases and J by 0 bases, with 9 bases left in between. CDR3 DNA sequence: TGTGCCAGTAGTAGCAACGTAGCTAACTATGGCTACACCTTC. This gives the protein CASSSNVANYGYTF.

The J gene is TRBJ2-3, the V gene TRBV7-9, with a possible D match to TRBD1 (5 bases). The V gene's germline CDR1 is SEHNR and CDR2 FQNEAQ (reference sequence). Between the trimmed V and J ends, which lost 3 bases and 1 base, there was a span of 11 bases. The CDR3 is 15 residues long. The CDR3 DNA is TGTGCCAGCAGCTTGTTCTCCAGGGGCACAGATACGCAGTATTTT. Its protein product is CASSLFSRGTDTQYF.

Here the CDR3 reads CAISRTGPGREQYF. CDR3 DNA sequence: TGTGCCATCTCCCGGACAGGACCGGGGAGGGAGCAGTACTTC. The chain links TRBV28 to TRBJ2-7; maybe TRBD1 (7 bases). This CDR3 is built from 14 residues. Germline CDR1 is MDHEN and CDR2 is SYDVKM. The ends were cut back, 10 bases at V and 7 bases at J, with 23 bases in the middle. The full variable domain, its missing parts supplied by reference TRBV28 and TRBJ2-7, is DVKVTQSSRYLVKRTGEKVFLECVQDMDHENMFWYRQDPGLGLRLIYFSYDVKMKEKGDIPEGYSVSREKKERFSLILESASTNQTSMYLCAISRTGPGREQYFGPGTRLTVT.

This clone has just a few counts. V is TRBV6-5 and J is TRBJ2-5; D gene unclear. V lost 8 bases, J lost 2 bases, and 6 bases lay in between. CDR3 size: 11 residues. CDR1 and CDR2 (germline): MNHEY, SVGAGI. CDR3 sequence: CASEQQETQYF. CDR3 sequence (DNA): TGTGCCAGCGAACAGCAAGAGACCCAGTACTTC.

The chain employs TRBV5-8 and TRBJ2-7, with D uncertain. Germline values: CDR1 SGHTS, CDR2 YDEGEE. CDR3 length: 15 amino acids. The ends were cut back, 5 bases at V and 3 bases at J, with 18 bases in the middle. In DNA, the CDR3 is TGTGCCAGCAGGAGGAGTGGACGCCCGTACTACGAGCAGTACTTC. It translates to CASRRSGRPYYEQYF.

The rearrangement joins TRBV2 to TRBJ2-1, with a possible D match to TRBD1 (6 bases). V shed 4 bases and J shed 3 bases, with 13 bases lying between them. The CDR3 has 15 amino acids. Germline values: CDR1 SNHLY, CDR2 FYNNEI. This CDR3 reads CASSGSDRIYNEQFF. The CDR3 DNA follows: TGTGCCAGCAGTGGTTCTGACAGGATCTACAATGAGCAGTTCTTC.

This clone has just one count. For the CDR3, the DNA is TGCGCCAGCAGTTCCCGAGAGGGAGTCCTCTACGAGCAGTACTTC. Translated: CASSSREGVLYEQYF. V is TRBV5-1 and J is TRBJ2-7, with D tentatively TRBD2 (5 bases). CDR3 length: 15 amino acids. The germline CDR1 and CDR2 sequences are SGHRS and YFSETQ. The V end was cut by 5 bases, the J end by 3 bases, with 18 bases between.

V gene TRBV6-5 combines with J gene TRBJ2-1, with 7 bases fitting TRBD2. With 7 bases clipped from V and 7 bases from J, the junction kept 10 bases outside the gene matches. The germline gives CDR1 MNHEY, CDR2 SVGAGI. The CDR3 loop spans 14 amino acids. The CDR3, as DNA: TGTGCCAGCACCCCCCGGCGGGAGATGAATGAGCAGTTCTTC. Translation: CASTPRREMNEQFF.

This clone turned up a few times. The rearrangement joins TRBV10-1 to TRBJ2-7; D call uncertain. The germline V and J ends were trimmed by 5 bases and 6 bases, with 8 bases remaining between them. The CDR3 is 11 residues long. Germline V gene sequence: CDR1 WNHNN, CDR2 SYGVQD (reference sequence). The CDR3 reads CASSCGTEQYF. The CDR3 bases are TGCGCCAGCAGTTGCGGAACCGAGCAGTACTTC.

A word on this clone: Relative to the germline gene, one junction end is altered; a read error may explain this. This sequence joins TRBV9 and TRBJ2-3; weak D call: TRBD2 (6 bases). The V gene's germline CDR1 is SGDLS and CDR2 YYNGEE. The CDR3 loop spans 13 amino acids. The CDR3 reads CASSDGGEDTRYF. CDR3 bases: TGTGCCAGCAGCGACGGGGGAGAAGATACGCGGTATTTT.

The genes are TRBV10-1 and TRBJ2-5; 9 nucleotides match TRBD2. V gave up 6 bases and J gave up 4 bases; unmatched junction bases: 15. Looked up from germline, CDR1 is WNHNN and CDR2 is SYGVQD (reference sequence). This CDR3 has 17 amino acids. CDR3 loop: CASSQQGPILAGETQYF. In DNA, the CDR3 is TGCGCCAGCAGCCAACAGGGACCGATACTAGCGGGAGAGACCCAGTACTTC.

This clone was detected only a few times. The chain has TRBV5-1 and TRBJ2-7; D gene unclear. CDR3 length equals 14 residues. V lost 0 bases, J lost 3 bases, and 10 bases lay in between. In germline, CDR1 is SGHRS, CDR2 YFSETQ. CDR3 sequence reads: CASSLDGPNYEQYF. The DNA for the CDR3 is TGCGCCAGCAGCTTGGACGGACCGAACTACGAGCAGTACTTC.